This TCR beta chain originates from a study of blood T cells in healthy people across ages. With respect to this clonotype: What it binds is not known.

Alongside a J-beta primer mix, a sample-barcoded 5' primer served in a second PCR lasting roughly 7 to 11 cycles. All samples yielded 2.5 million or more CDR3-containing paired-end reads. TCRdb reprocessed the 5' RACE reads with MiXCR, giving one entry per CDR3 protein. Of approximately 1.5 million distinct CDR3 sequences detected, around 36% appear once; the ten largest clones hold about 11%. Overall study findings and caveats: Underestimates were what the diversity estimates from one million T cells were considered to be.

The ends lost 7 bases at V and 2 bases at J; junction bases unmatched: 8. CDR3 length equals 15 residues. The V gene's germline CDR1 is SQVTM and CDR2 ANQGSEA. Each sample used at least 6.5 million PBMCs. The genes are TRBV29-1 and TRBJ2-5; TRBD2 matches 12 bases. The sequenced sample was blood. This receptor was obtained from a woman aged 30 to 39 in good health. CDR3 nucleotide sequence: TGCAGCGGGGTTCTAGCGGGAGGGTATCAAGAGACCCAGTACTTC. It encodes CSGVLAGGYQETQYF. Using reference TRBV29-1 and TRBJ2-5 for the parts outside the CDR3, the full variable domain is SAVISQKPSRDICQRGTSLTIQCQVDSQVTMMFWYRQQPGQSLTLIATANQGSEATYESGFVIDKFPISRPNLTFSTLTVSNMSPEDSSIYLCSGVLAGGYQETQYFGPGTRLLVL.